These 32 T cell receptor beta chains were all obtained from the same sample, sequenced in a study of T cells of healthy individuals. One entry per CDR3 protein, called by TCRdb with MiXCR from the 5' RACE reads. In the table there are some 100,000 distinct CDR3 sequences, 17% of which are singletons. The receptors stem from a human donor in good health.

Ten or more counts support this clonotype. This sequence joins TRBV15 and TRBJ2-5; D unresolved. From germline, CDR1 is LNHNV and CDR2 YYDKDF (reference sequence). This CDR3 has 15 amino acids. V lost 0 bases, J lost 2 bases, and 10 bases lay in between. In DNA, the CDR3 is TGTGCCACCAGCAGAGATGCCAGGTATCAAGAGACCCAGTACTTC. Residues: CATSRDARYQETQYF.

This clonotype was counted at least ten times. This chain connects TRBV28 to TRBJ1-2; weak D call: TRBD1 (5 bases). CDR1 is MDHEN and CDR2 is SYDVKM in the germline V gene. The CDR3 spans 13 residues. Trimming stripped 2 bases from V and 3 bases from J, with 7 bases between. As DNA, the CDR3 is TGTGCCAGCAGTTTAGGGGGACACTATGGCTACACCTTC. Its protein is CASSLGGHYGYTF.

The chain combines TRBV27 with TRBJ2-1; possibly TRBD1 for D (6 bases). Trimming took off 5 bases at V and 2 bases at J, with 16 bases between the two ends. This CDR3 is 16 amino acids long. Germline CDR1 MNHEY, CDR2 SMNVEV (reference sequence). The CDR3 sequence: CASSNRDWVAYNEQFF. DNA of the CDR3: TGTGCCAGCAGTAACAGGGATTGGGTCGCCTACAATGAGCAGTTCTTC.

The chain recombines TRBV4-3 with TRBJ2-6; 9 bases are a match to TRBD1. After removal of 1 base from V and 0 bases from J, the junction contained 4 bases not matched to a gene. The length of the CDR3 is 18 residues. In germline, CDR1 is LGHNA, CDR2 YSLEER. CDR3 in DNA: TGCGCCAGCAGCCAAGCCGGACAGGGGTCCTCTGGGGCCAACGTCCTGACTTTC. Translating it yields CASSQAGQGSSGANVLTF.

This clonotype was seen ten or more times. This sequence joins TRBV19 and TRBJ1-5; tentatively, D is TRBD1 (6 bases). The CDR3 covers 15 residues. Germline-derived CDR1 and CDR2 are LNHDA and SQIVND (reference sequence). V lost 3 bases to trimming and J lost 3 bases, with 12 bases between them. Here the CDR3 DNA reads TGTGCCAGTAGTATCCCGCGACAGGTCAATCAGCCCCAGCATTTT. Translation gives CASSIPRQVNQPQHF.

This chain links TRBV20-1 with TRBJ2-7; D uncertain. V gave up 4 bases and J gave up 0 bases, with 7 bases separating them. Per the germline V gene, CDR1 is DFQATT and CDR2 is SNEGSKA (reference sequence). The CDR3 totals 12 residues. This CDR3 reads CSATTYSYEQYF. The CDR3 DNA reads TGCAGTGCTACCACTTACTCCTACGAGCAGTACTTC.

This clonotype was counted only a few times. The chain recombines TRBV20-1 with TRBJ2-1; D not certain. The CDR3 extends over 14 amino acids. Trimming took 0 bases from V and 4 from J, leaving 10 bases between them. CDR1 is DFQATT and CDR2 is SNEGSKA in the germline V gene (reference sequence). CDR3: CSAREENQYNEQFF. CDR3 nucleotide sequence: TGCAGTGCTAGAGAGGAGAACCAGTACAATGAGCAGTTCTTC.

This clonotype was counted many times. The genes are TRBV7-2 and TRBJ2-7; D gene uncertain. The V end lost 0 bases, the J end lost 0 bases, and 6 bases lay between the germline ends. In germline, CDR1 is SGHTA, CDR2 FQGNSA. The CDR3 has 14 amino acids. CDR3 sequence: CASSLADTSYEQYF. CDR3 DNA: TGTGCCAGCAGCTTAGCTGACACCTCCTACGAGCAGTACTTC.

This chain connects TRBV2 to TRBJ2-7, with D perhaps TRBD2 (5 bases). Trimming took 6 bases from V and 5 from J, leaving 17 bases between them. Germline loops: CDR1 SNHLY, CDR2 FYNNEI. There are 14 residues in the CDR3. The CDR3 is CASREETYGHEQYF. The CDR3 DNA sequence: TGTGCCAGCAGGGAGGAGACATACGGACACGAGCAGTACTTC.

This clonotype was found a few times. The chain uses TRBV29-1 and TRBJ1-1; D may be TRBD1 (5 bases). The CDR3 loop spans 15 amino acids. The ends were cut back, 6 bases at V and 0 bases at J, with 17 bases in the middle. Germline V lookup: CDR1 SQVTM, CDR2 ANQGSEA. The CDR3: CSVARGWGMNTEAFF. The CDR3 DNA reads as TGCAGCGTCGCTCGGGGCTGGGGTATGAACACTGAAGCTTTCTTT. The full variable domain, completed using reference TRBV29-1 and TRBJ1-1, is SAVISQKPSRDICQRGTSLTIQCQVDSQVTMMFWYRQQPGQSLTLIATANQGSEATYESGFVIDKFPISRPNLTFSTLTVSNMSPEDSSIYLCSVARGWGMNTEAFFGQGTRLTVV.

At least ten counts were recorded for this clonotype. V usage is TRBV12-3 or TRBV12-4 and J usage is TRBJ1-1, with D maybe TRBD1 (5 bases). V lost 5 bases and J 1 base, leaving 11 bases between the germline ends. The CDR3 length is 14 residues. CDR3 residues: CASSQGRQNTEAFF. CDR3 DNA: TGTGCCAGCAGTCAGGGACGGCAGAACACTGAAGCTTTCTTT.

A few counts support this clonotype. V gene TRBV5-1 combines with J gene TRBJ1-5; TRBD1 matches 9 bases. CDR1 is SGHRS and CDR2 is YFSETQ in the germline V gene. Trimming at V came to 4 bases and at J to 7 bases, leaving 9 bases not matched to a gene. The CDR3 is 15 residues long. The CDR3 protein is CASSRTGEVGQPQHF. CDR3 DNA sequence: TGCGCCAGCAGCCGGACAGGGGAGGTAGGGCAGCCCCAGCATTTT.

This clonotype was recorded a few times. This chain joins TRBV20-1 and TRBJ2-3, with 9 bases lining up with TRBD1. The CDR3 runs 14 residues. CDR1 DFQATT and CDR2 SNEGSKA come from the germline V gene (reference sequence). V lost 5 bases and J lost 2; bases outside the gene matches: 5. The CDR3 nucleotides are TGCAGTGCTGGGGGGACAGGGTCCACAGATACGCAGTATTTT. Its protein product is CSAGGTGSTDTQYF.

This chain links TRBV6-5 with TRBJ2-3, with 7 bases identical to TRBD2. From germline, CDR1 is MNHEY and CDR2 SVGAGI. The CDR3 totals 17 residues. The junction had 6 bases not matched to a gene; V was cut back by 0 bases and J by 0 bases. For the CDR3, the DNA is TGTGCCAGCAGTTACTCGGGCGGGGGAACTAGCACAGATACGCAGTATTTT. Amino acids: CASSYSGGGTSTDTQYF.

This clonotype came up many times. The gene calls are TRBV9 and TRBJ1-4; a weak D match, TRBD1 (5 bases). Between the trimmed V and J ends, which lost 0 bases and 10 bases, there was a span of 13 bases. The CDR3 sequence is 14 residues long. Germline V gene data show CDR1 as SGDLS and CDR2 as YYNGEE. The CDR3 DNA reads as TGTGCCAGCAGCGTAGGAGGCACGGGGGGAAAACTGTTTTTT. Its protein is CASSVGGTGGKLFF. The whole variable domain, remainder taken from reference TRBV9 and TRBJ1-4, is DSGVTQTPKHLITATGQRVTLRCSPRSGDLSVYWYQQSLDQGLQFLIQYYNGEERAKGNILERFSAQQFPDLHSELNLSSLELGDSALYFCASSVGGTGGKLFFGSGTQLSVL.

This chain connects TRBV9 to TRBJ1-5, with D hard to call. CDR3 size: 11 residues. In germline, CDR1 is SGDLS, CDR2 YYNGEE. V dropped 10 bases and J dropped 2 bases, with 7 bases sitting between them. CDR3 residues: CAPTGNQPQHF. DNA for the CDR3: TGTGCCCCGACGGGCAATCAGCCCCAGCATTTT.

A few counts support this clonotype. The gene calls are TRBV5-1 and TRBJ1-5; a possible D gene is TRBD1 (6 bases). In germline, CDR1 is SGHRS, CDR2 YFSETQ. Trimming took 4 bases from V and 5 from J, leaving 16 bases between them. This CDR3 region has 15 residues. The chain's CDR3 is CASSLTGMKDQPQHF. The CDR3 DNA reads TGCGCCAGCAGCCTCACAGGGATGAAAGATCAGCCCCAGCATTTT. The variable domain in full, with the rest retrieved from reference TRBV5-1 and TRBJ1-5, is KAGVTQTPRYLIKTRGQQVTLSCSPISGHRSVSWYQQTPGQGLQFLFEYFSETQRNKGNFPGRFSGRQFSNSRSEMNVSTLELGDSALYLCASSLTGMKDQPQHFGDGTRLSIL.

The chain employs TRBV6-5 and TRBJ2-2, with D possibly matching TRBD1 (5 bases). This CDR3 is built from 16 residues. Trimming removed 5 bases from V and 5 bases from J, with 18 bases in between. In germline, CDR1 is MNHEY, CDR2 SVGAGI. CDR3 sequence: CASSKLIQGETGELFF. The CDR3 coding sequence is TGTGCCAGCAGTAAGCTCATCCAGGGCGAGACCGGGGAGCTGTTTTTT.

This chain links TRBV28 with TRBJ2-7; TRBD2 matches at 7 bases. The J segment lost 2 bases and the V segment lost 5 bases, leaving 9 bases of the junction unmatched. This CDR3 has 15 amino acids. Germline CDR1 MDHEN, CDR2 SYDVKM. For the CDR3, the DNA is TGTGCCAGCAGTCCAATAGCGGGTAACGCCTACGAGCAGTACTTC. Protein: CASSPIAGNAYEQYF.

The V call is TRBV7-2, the J call TRBJ2-1; 7 bases are shared with TRBD1. Germline trimming cut 5 bases from V and 4 bases from J; bases unmatched to any gene: 5. Germline CDR1 SGHTA, CDR2 FQGNSA. The CDR3 contains 14 residues. The CDR3 loop reads CASSRGGVYNEQFF. CDR3 nucleotide sequence: TGTGCCAGCAGCCGAGGGGGCGTTTACAATGAGCAGTTCTTC.

This clonotype is a singleton in its sample. V gene TRBV6-2 or TRBV6-3 combines with J gene TRBJ1-5; 9 bases line up with TRBD1. This CDR3 region has 19 residues. The junction had 14 bases not matched to a gene; V was cut back by 4 bases and J by 1 base. Germline CDR1 is MNHEY and CDR2 is SVGEGT. CDR3 sequence reads: CASSFKGQGVLRSNQPQHF. The DNA of the CDR3 is TGTGCCAGCAGTTTTAAGGGACAGGGAGTATTGCGAAGCAATCAGCCCCAGCATTTT.

This clonotype was seen ten or more times. The rearrangement joins TRBV29-1 to TRBJ2-1; TRBD2 matches at 9 bases. Germline values: CDR1 SQVTM, CDR2 ANQGSEA. V dropped 0 bases and J dropped 12; count of bases not matched to a gene: 9. The CDR3 sequence is 14 residues long. The CDR3 nucleotides read TGCAGCGTTGAAGATAGGCTAGCGGGAATAGGGCAGTTCTTC. Translating it yields CSVEDRLAGIGQFF.

The rearrangement uses TRBV7-2 and TRBJ2-5; unclear D gene. The V end lost 1 base, the J end lost 2 bases, and 8 bases lay between the germline ends. The germline V gene has CDR1 SGHTA and CDR2 FQGNSA. The CDR3 is 14 amino acids. The CDR3 bases are TGTGCCAGCAGCTTAGTTGACTTACAAGAGACCCAGTACTTC. It codes for CASSLVDLQETQYF.

V usage is TRBV19 and J usage is TRBJ1-5; D is possibly TRBD1 (5 bases). Germline V gene data show CDR1 as LNHDA and CDR2 as SQIVND (reference sequence). The CDR3 loop spans 14 amino acids. The germline V and J ends were trimmed by 6 bases and 1 base, with 10 bases remaining between them. The CDR3 sequence is CASRIRDSNQPQHF. CDR3 in DNA: TGTGCCAGTAGGATCCGGGACAGCAATCAGCCCCAGCATTTT.

The table lists this clonotype with a few counts. This rearrangement joins TRBV7-8 to TRBJ1-1; 9 bases match TRBD1. With 1 base clipped from V and 7 bases from J, the junction kept 7 bases outside the gene matches. Germline V gene lookup returns CDR1 SGHVS and CDR2 FQNEAQ. The CDR3 totals 15 residues. CDR3 nucleotides: TGTGCCAGCAGCTTAGTTGGACAGGGGATAGGTGAAGCTTTCTTT. Protein sequence: CASSLVGQGIGEAFF.

This clonotype appeared a few times. The rearrangement links TRBV4-1 to TRBJ2-3; weak D call: TRBD2 (6 bases). V dropped 1 base and J dropped 6 bases, with 17 bases sitting between them. From germline, CDR1 is MGHRA and CDR2 YSYEKL. CDR3 length equals 16 residues. CDR3 coding DNA: TGCGCCAGCAGCCAAGGTTCGGGACTCCGCCTCGATACGCAGTATTTT. This translates into CASSQGSGLRLDTQYF.

This clonotype turned up a few times. V and J are TRBV2 and TRBJ1-1; no clear D gene. The CDR3 runs 12 residues. From germline, CDR1 is SNHLY and CDR2 FYNNEI. Trimming pared 8 bases from V and 3 bases from J, leaving 10 bases between. CDR3 amino acids: CASRRLDTEAFF. In DNA, the CDR3 is TGTGCCAGCCGGCGTCTGGACACTGAAGCTTTCTTT.

The rearrangement links TRBV29-1 to TRBJ2-3; D unresolved. V lost 7 bases to trimming and J lost 6 bases, with 11 bases between them. Per the germline V gene, CDR1 is SQVTM and CDR2 is ANQGSEA. This CDR3 is built from 11 residues. Here the CDR3 reads CSASQSDTQYF. The CDR3 coding sequence is TGCAGCGCTTCCCAGTCGGATACGCAGTATTTT.

The chain recombines TRBV20-1 with TRBJ2-3; D uncertain. Trimming shortened V by 6 bases and J by 0 bases, and 13 bases separated the two germline ends. Germline lookup yields CDR1 DFQATT and CDR2 SNEGSKA (reference sequence). The CDR3 has 14 residues. In nucleotides, the CDR3 is TGCAGTGCACTAATCTTTCCGAGCACAGATACGCAGTATTTT. It translates to CSALIFPSTDTQYF.

This clonotype was seen ten or more times. V and J are TRBV7-9 and TRBJ2-1; 9 positions agree with TRBD2. CDR3 length: 15 residues. J lost 6 bases, V lost 1 base, and 4 bases had no gene match. From germline, CDR1 is SEHNR and CDR2 FQNEAQ (reference sequence). The CDR3 loop is CASSLGLAETNEQFF. As DNA, the CDR3 is TGTGCCAGCAGCTTAGGACTAGCGGAGACCAATGAGCAGTTCTTC.

This clonotype turned up a few times. The chain recombines TRBV9 with TRBJ1-5; D is unresolved. Germline CDR1 and CDR2: SGDLS and YYNGEE. V lost 3 bases and J 1 base, leaving 8 bases between the germline ends. The CDR3 is made up of 14 amino acids. The CDR3 coding sequence is TGTGCCAGCAGCGGCGGCAGAAGCAATCAGCCCCAGCATTTT. Translated, it gives CASSGGRSNQPQHF.

V is TRBV3-1 and J is TRBJ1-2, with 9 nucleotides matching TRBD1. After removal of 0 bases from V and 5 bases from J, the junction contained 4 bases not matched to a gene. The CDR3 extends over 15 amino acids. Per the germline V gene, CDR1 is LGHDT and CDR2 is YNNKEL (reference sequence). The CDR3 DNA is TGTGCCAGCAGCCAAGATTCCGGACAGGGGTATGGCTACACCTTC. It translates to CASSQDSGQGYGYTF. The whole variable domain, filled in from reference TRBV3-1 and TRBJ1-2, reads DTAVSQTPKYLVTQMGNDKSIKCEQNLGHDTMYWYKQDSKKFLKIMFSYNNKELIINETVPNRFSPKSPDKAHLNLHINSLELGDSAVYFCASSQDSGQGYGYTFGSGTRLTVV.